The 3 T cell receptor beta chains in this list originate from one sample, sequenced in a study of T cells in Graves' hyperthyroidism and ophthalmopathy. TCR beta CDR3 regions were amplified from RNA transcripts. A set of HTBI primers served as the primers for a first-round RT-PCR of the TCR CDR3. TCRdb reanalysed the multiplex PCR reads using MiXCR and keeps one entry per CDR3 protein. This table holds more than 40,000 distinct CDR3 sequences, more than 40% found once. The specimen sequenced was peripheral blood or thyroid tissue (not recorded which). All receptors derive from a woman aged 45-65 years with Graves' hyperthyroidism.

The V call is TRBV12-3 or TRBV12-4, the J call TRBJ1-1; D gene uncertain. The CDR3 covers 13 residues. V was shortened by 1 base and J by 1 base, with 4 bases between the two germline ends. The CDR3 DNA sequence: TGTGCCAGCAGTTTAGGGACGAACACTGAAGCTTTCTTT. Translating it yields CASSLGTNTEAFF.

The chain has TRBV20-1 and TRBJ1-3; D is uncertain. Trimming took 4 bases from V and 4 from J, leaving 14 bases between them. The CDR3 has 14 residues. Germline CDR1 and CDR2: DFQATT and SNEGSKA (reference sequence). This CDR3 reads CSATPRIPGNTIYF. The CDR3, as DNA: TGCAGTGCTACCCCGAGGATTCCGGGAAACACCATATATTTT.

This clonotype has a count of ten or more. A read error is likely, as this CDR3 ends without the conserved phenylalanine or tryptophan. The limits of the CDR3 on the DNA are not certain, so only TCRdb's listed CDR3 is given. The chain's CDR3 is CSARDRGTAYGYTFGS. The chain recombines TRBV20-1 with TRBJ2-5; the D call in the table, TRBD2, was not verified against the DNA. CDR1 is DFQATT and CDR2 is SNEGSKA in the germline V gene (reference sequence). The CDR3 extends over 16 residues, inclusive of both ends.